This T cell receptor beta chain was sequenced in a study of cytomegalovirus exposure and HLA in healthy donors (TCRdb year 2017). For the study in its entirety: An earlier analysis of about 530 of the donors reported approximately 260 Gb of sequence data and 95 million to 120 million unique TCR beta sequences obtained from around 170 million T cells. Roughly 300 gigabases of sequencing data and around 85 million unique TCR sequences made up an early release that covered approximately 620 HLA-typed donors. Of the 350 to 400 genotyped donors, approximately 83% fell in the genetic ancestry cluster associated with self-reported Caucasian donors. The study was designed to test whether signatures of past pathogen exposure could be identified by cataloging public T cell receptors. The study used immunosequencing to profile the T cell repertoires of more than 650 subjects and linked those repertoires to cytomegalovirus serostatus. In addition to the first cohort of 650 to 750 subjects, a separate validation cohort of 130 or so different subjects was used. High-throughput TCR immunosequencing, statistical association of individual TCRs with disease status, and machine learning were combined to predict cytomegalovirus infection status. A later analysis re-examined previously published TCR beta repertoires from several hundred donors and added high-resolution HLA genotyping to investigate patterns of TCR occurrence. Rather than drawing on any new phenotypic data, the later analysis identified candidate immune exposures from TCR beta sequences and the way those sequences occurred across donors. An earlier analysis of roughly 580 of the donors used high-throughput TCR beta sequencing to judge whether each TCR beta V gene segment behaved as functional or pseudogenic. Donor age, sex, ethnicity and CMV serostatus were compiled alongside the repertoire data. Genome-wide SNP genotypes for about 55% of the roughly 670 donors were used in a later genetic analysis, which treated that subset as a discovery cohort. All discovery cohort repertoires had been generated on a single sequencing platform. HLA typing included class I and class II loci at four-digit resolution. Typing coverage differed by locus: A, B, C, DRB1 and DQB1 were typed in about 629-640 donors, DQA1 in approximately 520, DPA1 in around 580, and DPB1 in approximately 450. Because of strong linkage in the cohort, five DR-DQ haplotypes were treated as single units for association and clustering. Across about 370 genotyped donors of the cohort, an average of about 240,000 unique TCR beta nucleotide sequences per donor were sequenced, and roughly a sixth of those sequences were non-productive. The research as a whole found: The only immune exposure information available for the cohort was CMV serostatus. The 87-base-pair reads could not distinguish some IMGT-functional V segments, including TRBV6-2 and TRBV6-3, so those segments were excluded. The earlier analysis of about 600 of the donors excluded some 16 rarely observed V segments, including chromosome 9 orphons, because counts were too low. In vitro tests confirmed that a few of the cytomegalovirus-associated TCR beta chains recognize cytomegalovirus antigens. In a later genetic analysis, a missense DCLRE1C variant was associated with V-gene and J-gene trimming of TCR beta chains, and the association was replicated in an independent cohort. A further reported finding was that TCR beta sequences accurately predicted the HLA-A and HLA-B alleles for most subjects in the first cohort. In a later analysis, most CMV-associated TCR beta chains were found to appear HLA-restricted, with HLA associations seemingly driven largely by CMV exposure. When HLA alleles, especially DR and DQ, strongly co-occurred, attributing TCR associations to individual alleles was difficult. The study gave a list of around 170 TCR beta chains associated with cytomegalovirus. In a later analysis, HLA-associated TCR beta chains showed more clonal expansion and lower generation probabilities than non-associated chains that were equally common. The classifier was reported to diagnose cytomegalovirus status with high specificity and sensitivity in both the original and validation cohorts. A cluster of highly shared sequence variants was judged likely to represent a technical artifact of the sequencing pipeline. Because some donors lacked HLA typing at each locus, the association tests relied only on the typed subset. According to a later genetic analysis, donors in an Asian-associated ancestry cluster had fewer N-insertions in productive TCRs than the roughly 670-donor mean. The cohort was sequenced for TCR beta chains only, and without alpha or paired-chain data the features that could be detected were limited. Correlated functional status among segregating V segments might be attributable to linkage disequilibrium, but an unknown experimental factor could not be ruled out. In a later analysis, the rate of TCR association differed among HLA loci, with DRB1 alleles having the most associated TCRs and HLA-C alleles having the fewest. According to a later analysis, parvovirus B19, influenza, CMV and Epstein-Barr virus appeared linked to several top co-occurrence clusters. Presence/absence analyses assumed roughly uniform sequencing depth across donors, an assumption that may not hold. Most TCR sequences were observed very rarely across donors, whereas some public TCRs were present in many individuals. Specific HLA alleles were associated with 16,951 TCR beta sequences at a false discovery rate of 0.05 in a later analysis. The authors suggested that the approach could potentially be extended to other disease states and immunological phenotypes. An earlier analysis of approximately 540 of the donors showed that most TCR beta V segments appeared in productive rearrangements either about 87% or about 30% of the time, which broadly matched IMGT annotations.

The library was prepared using the immunoSEQ multiplex PCR assay. A mixture of 60 forward primers for TCR Vbeta segments and 13 reverse primers for TCR Jbeta segments was used in the multiplex PCR. A multiplex PCR assay on genomic DNA amplified the CDR3 region of rearranged TCR beta genes. On the Illumina HiSeq System, the amplified TCR beta libraries were sequenced as 87-base-pair reads. Processing in the source paper ran as follows. A later analysis tallied roughly 78 million unique TCR beta chains across the 610 or so repertoires, and some 12 million of those chains were shared by two or more donors. Raw reads were error-corrected and collapsed into unique sequences with a nearest-neighbor algorithm that merged closely related sequences to remove PCR and sequencing errors. To assign V, D and J gene segments, CDR3 sequences were aligned to IMGT reference sequences. Each retained sequence needed at least a six-nucleotide match to both a V gene segment and a J gene segment. A rearrangement was called productive if the CDR3 had no stop codons and remained in frame with V and J, and every other rearrangement was called non-productive. Following IMGT convention, CDR3 was defined as the stretch from the second conserved V-encoded cysteine to the conserved J-encoded phenylalanine. The earlier analysis of 500 to 600 of the donors excluded sequences that lacked an unambiguous match to a single V gene segment. In an earlier analysis of about 590 of the donors, a V segment was called functional when productive rearrangements were above 56.7%, and segregating when the standard deviation between donors exceeded 5%. To diagnose cytomegalovirus status from the catalog of TCR beta chain sequences, a statistical classification framework was built. In a later analysis, V and J genes were assigned by comparing TCR nucleotide sequences against IMGT/GENE-DB human TR gene sequences. In a later analysis, CDR3 sequences and most-parsimonious VDJ recombination scenarios were assigned using the TCRdist pipeline. In a later analysis, every TCR beta chain was defined by the combination of its CDR3 amino acid sequence and its V-gene family, and reads without a unique V-gene family were dropped. As a way to deal with suspected cross-contamination and a sequencing artifact, a later analysis dropped nearly 600 nucleotide sequences that were highly shared and had low generation probability. For each public chain, a later analysis derived a clonal expansion index from normalized ranks of inferred template counts within each repertoire. Generation probabilities in a later analysis came from a VDJ recombination model fitted to out-of-frame rearrangements, and those results were checked against IGoR. In a later analysis, hypergeometric tests were used to score TCR-TCR, TCR-HLA and TCR-CMV co-occurrence, with a repertoire-size bias correction applied to TCR pairs. A later analysis estimated false discovery rates by permuting HLA or CMV assignments 20 times. A later analysis grouped co-occurring TCRs with DBSCAN, adding TCRdist sequence similarity when clustering within HLA-allele-positive subsets. Repertoires with fewer than 30,000 or more than 120,000 public chains were left out of co-occurrence clustering, as were five repertoires with anomalous nucleotide sharing. The table comes from immuneACCESS by way of TCRdb, which keeps in-frame sequences with V and J called. Part of the clones is missing from these tables; in studies checked, under half for an unresolved V gene and the rest for unknown reasons. The DNA was the basis for D and trimming; V, J and clone size are from that table. Within this sample are more than 100,000 clones, with 75% to 85% of them counted one time only. 1% of the sample is taken by the ten largest.

After removal of 5 bases from V and 1 base from J, the junction retains 6 bases not matched to a gene. The germline V gene (reference sequence) sets CDR1 to MNHNY and CDR2 to SVGAGI. The CDR3, cysteine through phenylalanine, is 15 amino acids long. Just CDR3 DNA is preserved here, 45 bases in frame from base 1. About this clone itself: Its target antigen remains unknown. Per-nucleotide qualities are absent, and no much larger clonotype sits a single base away.

The cohort consisted of 670 or so healthy bone marrow donors. Cohort members were all nominally healthy when sampled, although unrecorded immune exposures were likely present. The donor was CMV seronegative and belonged to the group of 350 or so seronegative cohort members. A peripheral blood sample was collected from each donor, and TCR beta sequencing was performed on peripheral blood mononuclear cells. The Qiagen DNeasy Blood Extraction Kit was used to extract genomic DNA from the blood cell samples. The chain is assembled from TRBV6-6 and TRBJ2-7; TRBD2 matches 9 bases in the middle. Sequenced input: PBMCs. The receptor was isolated from a man aged 35 to 55 in good health and CMV-seronegative. The CDR3 region has the sequence CASSKKREASYEQYF. The DNA sequence reads TGTGCCAGCAGTAAAAAGCGGGAGGCGTCCTACGAGCAGTACTTC.